The T cell receptor beta chain described here comes from a study of CD8 T cells in ankylosing spondylitis. Quantitative 5'-RACE with molecular barcodes produced the TCR beta libraries. From the 5' RACE reads, TCRdb called clonotypes with MiXCR, one entry per CDR3 protein. The sample contains some 140,000 distinct CDR3 sequences, 5.5% to 7.5% of which appear only once. The CDR3 is 16 amino acids. Germline values: CDR1 MGHRA, CDR2 YSYEKL. Germline trimming cut 4 bases from V and 2 bases from J; bases unmatched to any gene: 8. The sample holds many counts of this clonotype. The antigen is unknown. General study points: Reports say disease-linked clones showed up significantly more in matched ankylosing spondylitis synovial fluid. Seemingly distinctive of ankylosing spondylitis blood was a TCR beta motif formed by eight highly homologous variants. Earlier literature documents some of the motif variants in reactive arthritis synovial fluid and blood.

The sequence was obtained from a female donor with ankylosing spondylitis or in good health (not recorded which). V usage is TRBV4-1 and J usage is TRBJ2-3, with 8 bases that match TRBD2. The sample comprised blood, either unsorted or a sorted T cell fraction (not recorded which). The CDR3 nucleotides read TGCGCCAGCAGCCTCACGGGGGGGCCTGTCACAGATACGCAGTATTTT. It is translated as CASSLTGGPVTDTQYF.